These 4 T cell receptor beta chains share one sample of origin, sequenced in a study of T cell repertoires in cytomegalovirus infection. Using its own MiXCR run on the reads, TCRdb lists one record per CDR3 protein. The data hold 450,000 to 550,000 distinct CDR3 sequences, with about 15% observed a single time. Sequences were obtained from CD8+ T cells from PBMCs. The receptor set was obtained from a human donor in good health (CMV status not recorded). Some clones in this sample may be carry-over from other donors' samples.

This clonotype was seen only a few times. The chain couples TRBV5-6 to TRBJ2-1; possible D gene TRBD2, 5 bases. CDR1 and CDR2 (germline): SGHDT, YYEEEE. This CDR3 has 15 residues. Trimming took 7 bases from V and 5 from J, leaving 19 bases between them. CDR3 amino acids: CASENFPGSDNEQFF. The CDR3 DNA follows: TGTGCCAGCGAAAATTTCCCGGGGAGCGACAATGAGCAGTTCTTC.

V gene TRBV5-6 combines with J gene TRBJ1-2; TRBD1 matches at 7 bases. V lost 5 bases and J lost 3; bases outside the gene matches: 7. CDR3 size: 14 residues. CDR1 and CDR2 (germline): SGHDT, YYEEEE. The CDR3 nucleotides read TGTGCCAGCAGAGCAGGGGGGGGCTACTATGGCTACACCTTC. Amino acids: CASRAGGGYYGYTF.

The chain couples TRBV28 to TRBJ2-1; 8 bases are a match to TRBD2. V lost 8 bases, J lost 4 bases, and 10 bases stayed unmatched. The length of the CDR3 is 15 residues. Germline CDR1 reads MDHEN; CDR2 reads SYDVKM. DNA of the CDR3: TGTGCCAGCGGTGAGAGCGGGAGCGTGTACAATGAGCAGTTCTTC. Residues: CASGESGSVYNEQFF.

This clonotype was counted only a few times. V gene TRBV4-1 combines with J gene TRBJ1-1; 7 nucleotides agree with TRBD1. Per germline, CDR1 MGHRA and CDR2 YSYEKL. This CDR3 is 15 amino acids long. Trimming cost V 0 bases and J 6 bases; bases outside gene matches: 7. As DNA, the CDR3 is TGCGCCAGCAGCCAAGATTGGAACAGGGGAGCTGAAGCTTTCTTT. Amino acids: CASSQDWNRGAEAFF.